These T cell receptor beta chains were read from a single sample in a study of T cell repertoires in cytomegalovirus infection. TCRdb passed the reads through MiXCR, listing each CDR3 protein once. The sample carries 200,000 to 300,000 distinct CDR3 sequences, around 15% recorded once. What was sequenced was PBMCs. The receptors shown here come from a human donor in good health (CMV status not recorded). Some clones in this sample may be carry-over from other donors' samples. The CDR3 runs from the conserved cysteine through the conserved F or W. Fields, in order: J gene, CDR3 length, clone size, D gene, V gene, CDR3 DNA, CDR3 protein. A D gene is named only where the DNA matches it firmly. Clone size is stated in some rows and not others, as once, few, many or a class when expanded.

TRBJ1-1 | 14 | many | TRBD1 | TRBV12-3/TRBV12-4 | TGTGCCAGCAGTCCTGGACAGGGGAACACTGAAGCTTTCTTT | CASSPGQGNTEAFF
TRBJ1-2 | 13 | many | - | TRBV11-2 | TGTGCCAGCAGCTTAAGCGAGGACTATGGCTACACCTTC | CASSLSEDYGYTF
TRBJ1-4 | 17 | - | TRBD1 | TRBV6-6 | TGTGCCAGCAGTCCACCGGGACAGGGCCGCCGGGGTGAAAAACTGTTTTTT | CASSPPGQGRRGEKLFF
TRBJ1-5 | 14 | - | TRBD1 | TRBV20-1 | TGCAGTGCTAGAGTCGGGACAGCAAATCAGCCCCAGCATTTT | CSARVGTANQPQHF
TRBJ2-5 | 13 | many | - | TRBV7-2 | TGTGCCAGCAGCCGGACATTCCAAGAGACCCAGTACTTC | CASSRTFQETQYF
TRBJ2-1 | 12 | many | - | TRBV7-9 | TGTGCCAGCAGCCCCGGACTTGGGGAGCAGTTCTTC | CASSPGLGEQFF
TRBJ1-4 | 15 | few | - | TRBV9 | TGTGCCAGCAGCGTAGGCCCGGATACTAATGAAAAACTGTTTTTT | CASSVGPDTNEKLFF
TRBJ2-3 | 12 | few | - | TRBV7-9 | TGTGCCAGCAGCATAAGAGAAGATACGCAGTATTTT | CASSIREDTQYF
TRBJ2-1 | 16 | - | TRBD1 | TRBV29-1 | TGCAGCGCCGACCGTCCGGGACAGGGGGCGAACAATGAGCAGTTCTTC | CSADRPGQGANNEQFF
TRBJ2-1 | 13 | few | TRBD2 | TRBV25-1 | TGTGCCAGCAGTGGGGGACTAGCGGGAGGGTCGTTCTTC | CASSGGLAGGSFF
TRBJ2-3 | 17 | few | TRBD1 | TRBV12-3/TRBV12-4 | TGTGCCAGCAGTTTAAAAGGACAGGGCTCTAGCACAGATACGCAGTATTTT | CASSLKGQGSSTDTQYF
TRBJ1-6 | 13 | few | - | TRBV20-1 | TGCAGTGCTAGCCGGGACCTTAATTCACCCCTCCACTTT | CSASRDLNSPLHF
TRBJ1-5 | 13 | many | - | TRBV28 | TGTGCCAGCAAAGGGCAGGGAAATCAGCCCCAGCATTTT | CASKGQGNQPQHF
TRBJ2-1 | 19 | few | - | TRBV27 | TGTGCCAGCAGTTTATCATGGACATTGGGGTGGCGGGGTATCACGAACCAGTTCTTC | CASSLSWTLGWRGITNQFF
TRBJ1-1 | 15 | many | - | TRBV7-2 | TGTGCCAGCAGCGTCGGAGGGGGTAGGGTCGCTGAAGCTTTCTTT | CASSVGGGRVAEAFF
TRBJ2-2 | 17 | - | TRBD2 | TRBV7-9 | TGTGCCAGCAGCGCCCGCGTGGGACTAGCGGGCACCGGGGAGCTGTTTTTT | CASSARVGLAGTGELFF
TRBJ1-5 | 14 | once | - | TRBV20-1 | TGCAGTGCTAGAGGGCCAGGGGATACTCAGCCCCAGCATTTT | CSARGPGDTQPQHF
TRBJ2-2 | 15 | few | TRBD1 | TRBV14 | TGTGCCAGCAGCCTCCGGGACAGGGCCATCGGGGAGCTGTTTTTT | CASSLRDRAIGELFF
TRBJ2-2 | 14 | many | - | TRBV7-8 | TGTGCCAGCAGCCGGAGGGCGAACACCGGGGAGCTGTTTTTT | CASSRRANTGELFF
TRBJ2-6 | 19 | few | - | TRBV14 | TGTGCCAGCAGCCAAGAGGGCTTCGTTGGATTCTCTGGGGCCAACGTCCTGACTTTC | CASSQEGFVGFSGANVLTF
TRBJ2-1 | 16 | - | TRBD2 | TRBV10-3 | TGTGCCATCAGTGAGCGCGGGAGCCTTCCCTACAATGAGCAGTTCTTC | CAISERGSLPYNEQFF
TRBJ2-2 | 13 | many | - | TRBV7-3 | TGTGCCAGCAGCTCTAGCGCCATCGGGGAGCTGTTTTTT | CASSSSAIGELFF
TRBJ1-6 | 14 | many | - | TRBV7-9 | TGTGCCAGCAGCGGCGGGGGATATAATTCACCCCTCCACTTT | CASSGGGYNSPLHF
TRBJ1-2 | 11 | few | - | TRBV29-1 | TGCAGCGGGGGGGACTCGGGAGGCTACACCTTC | CSGGDSGGYTF
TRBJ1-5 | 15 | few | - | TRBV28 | TGTGCCAGCAGTTTAGAAACAGGATCATATCAGCCCCAGCATTTT | CASSLETGSYQPQHF
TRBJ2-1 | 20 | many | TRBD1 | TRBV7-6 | TGTGCCAGCAGTGGTGCCCGGGGACAGGGCGGGGAGAACTCCTACAATGAGCAGTTCTTC | CASSGARGQGGENSYNEQFF
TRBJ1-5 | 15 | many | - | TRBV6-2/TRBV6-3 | TGTGCCAGCAGTTACGAGGGGGGATCGACTCAGCCCCAGCATTTT | CASSYEGGSTQPQHF
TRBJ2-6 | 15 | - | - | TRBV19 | TGTGCCAGTAGTATAGTTCCAGCTGGGGCCAACGTCCTGACTTTC | CASSIVPAGANVLTF
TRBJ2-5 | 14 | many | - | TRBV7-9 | TGTGCCAGCAGCTCTCAGGTGTACCAAGAGACCCAGTACTTC | CASSSQVYQETQYF
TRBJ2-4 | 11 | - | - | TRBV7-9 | TGTGCCAGCAGCAAAAGACAGATTCAGTACTTC | CASSKRQIQYF
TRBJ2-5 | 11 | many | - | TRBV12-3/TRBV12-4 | TGTGCCAGCAGCTTAAGAGAGACCCAGTACTTC | CASSLRETQYF
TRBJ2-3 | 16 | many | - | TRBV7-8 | TGTGCCAGCACCGGACTCGGACATACTAGCACAGATACGCAGTATTTT | CASTGLGHTSTDTQYF
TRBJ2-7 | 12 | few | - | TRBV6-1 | TGTGCCAGCGGTGAAAATCTCTACGAGCAGTACTTC | CASGENLYEQYF
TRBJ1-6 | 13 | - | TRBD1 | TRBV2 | TGTGCCAGCACAGACAGGGTCAAGTCACCCCTCCACTTT | CASTDRVKSPLHF
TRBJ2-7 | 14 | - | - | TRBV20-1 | TGCAGTGCTGATACTGTCAGGTCCAACGACGAGCAGTACTTC | CSADTVRSNDEQYF
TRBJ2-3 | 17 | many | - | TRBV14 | TGTGCCAGCAGCCCCCTTATCCGGGACGGGAGCACAGATACGCAGTATTTT | CASSPLIRDGSTDTQYF
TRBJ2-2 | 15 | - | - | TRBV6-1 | TGTGCCAGCAGTTTCGACAGTTCGAACACCGGGGAGCTGTTTTTT | CASSFDSSNTGELFF
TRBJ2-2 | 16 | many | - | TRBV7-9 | TGTGCCAGCAGTCTGACCGGGAGTGATTACGCCGGGGAGCTGTTTTTT | CASSLTGSDYAGELFF
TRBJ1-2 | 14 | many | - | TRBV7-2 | TGTGCCAGCAGCTTTCCGACAGGAAACTATGGCTACACCTTC | CASSFPTGNYGYTF
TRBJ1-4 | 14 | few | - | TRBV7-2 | TGTGCCAGCAGCCTACAAACCGGAAATGAAAAACTGTTTTTT | CASSLQTGNEKLFF
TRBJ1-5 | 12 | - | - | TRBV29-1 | TGCAGCGTTGGAATAAGCAATCAGCCCCAGCATTTT | CSVGISNQPQHF
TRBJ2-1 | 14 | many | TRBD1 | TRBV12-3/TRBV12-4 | TGTGCCAGCACCCGGGACAGGGCCCACAATGAGCAGTTCTTC | CASTRDRAHNEQFF
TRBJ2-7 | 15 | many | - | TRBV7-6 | TGTGCCAGCAGCCAAAGGGCCGGGGGCCACGACGAGCAGTACTTC | CASSQRAGGHDEQYF
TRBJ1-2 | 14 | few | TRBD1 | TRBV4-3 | TGCGCCAGCAGCCATACCACAGGGGCGAATGGCTACACCTTC | CASSHTTGANGYTF
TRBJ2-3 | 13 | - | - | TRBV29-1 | TGCAGCGAAGGTGGGGGTAACACAGATACGCAGTATTTT | CSEGGGNTDTQYF
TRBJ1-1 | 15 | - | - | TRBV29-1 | TGCAGCGTTGAATTGGCCGCAGGATCGAACACTGAAGCTTTCTTT | CSVELAAGSNTEAFF
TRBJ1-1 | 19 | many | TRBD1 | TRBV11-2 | TGTGCCAGCAGCCCCCGCTCACTCCGGGACAGGGACCAGAACACTGAAGCTTTCTTT | CASSPRSLRDRDQNTEAFF
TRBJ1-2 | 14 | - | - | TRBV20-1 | TGCAGTGCTAGAGTCCCGGGTAGCAACTATGGCTACACCTTC | CSARVPGSNYGYTF
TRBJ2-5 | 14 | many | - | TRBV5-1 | TGCGCCAGCAGCTCTCGGGACGGGCAAGAGACCCAGTACTTC | CASSSRDGQETQYF
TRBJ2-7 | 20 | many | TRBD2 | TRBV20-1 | TGCAGTGCTAGAGACCCTGAGGCCGGGACTAGCGGGAGAAACTGGGACGAGCAGTACTTC | CSARDPEAGTSGRNWDEQYF
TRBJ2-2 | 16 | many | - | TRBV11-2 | TGTGCCAGCAGCTTGACGAGGGCAGTGATCACCGGGGAGCTGTTTTTT | CASSLTRAVITGELFF
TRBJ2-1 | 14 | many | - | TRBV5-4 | TGTGCCAGCAGCGTACCGGGACTTAACAATGAGCAGTTCTTC | CASSVPGLNNEQFF
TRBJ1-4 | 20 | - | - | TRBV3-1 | TGTGCCAGCAGCCAAGAACCGAACTATAGGAGCGCAGGGAGATATGAAAAACTGTTTTTT | CASSQEPNYRSAGRYEKLFF
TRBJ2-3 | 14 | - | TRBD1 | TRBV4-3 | TGCGCCAGCAGCCAAGCGGGACAGGGAGTTACGCAGTATTTT | CASSQAGQGVTQYF
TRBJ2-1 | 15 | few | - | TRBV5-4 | TGTGCCAGCAGCTTGCTGTGGGGGCCCGACAATGAGCAGTTCTTC | CASSLLWGPDNEQFF
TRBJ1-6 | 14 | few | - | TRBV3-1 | TGTGCCAGCAGCAAAAGGCCGGGTAATTCACCCCTCCACTTT | CASSKRPGNSPLHF
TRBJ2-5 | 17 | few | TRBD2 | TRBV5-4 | TGTGCCGGCATTACGCGACTAGCGGGAACCCCCGGAGAGACCCAGTACTTC | CAGITRLAGTPGETQYF
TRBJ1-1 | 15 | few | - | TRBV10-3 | TGTGCCATCAGTGAATCCCCCTGGAAGAACACTGAAGCTTTCTTT | CAISESPWKNTEAFF
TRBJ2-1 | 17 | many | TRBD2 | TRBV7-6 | TGTGCCAGCAGCGCGCGGACTAGCGGGAGCAGTAGCAATGAGCAGTTCTTC | CASSARTSGSSSNEQFF
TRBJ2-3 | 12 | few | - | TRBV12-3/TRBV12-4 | TGTGACCCCAGGACTAGCACAGATACGCAGTATTTT | CDPRTSTDTQYF